The clone carrying this T cell receptor beta chain turned up a few times. Antigen: not known. The V and J ends lost 0 bases and 2 bases, in that order; junction bases with no gene match: 3. Germline V gene lookup returns CDR1 SGHVS and CDR2 FNYEAQ. CDR3 size: 17 residues. This sample is part of a study of T cell repertoires in cytomegalovirus infection. MiXCR, run by TCRdb on the reads, gives a single entry per CDR3 protein. The profile covers some 940,000 distinct CDR3 sequences, with approximately 32% appearing a single time and around an eighth taken by the ten largest. V gene TRBV7-6 combines with J gene TRBJ1-4, with 10 nucleotides matching TRBD1. Sequenced material: cultured CD8+ T cells from PBMCs, taken from culture after CMV antigen stimulation. This receptor was taken from a human donor in good health (CMV status not recorded). Some clones in this sample may be carry-over from other donors' samples. The chain's CDR3 is CASSLAGTGETNEKLFF. CDR3 coding DNA: TGTGCCAGCAGCTTAGCGGGGACAGGGGAGACTAATGAAAAACTGTTTTTT.